These T cell receptor beta chains were read from a single sample in a study of PD-L1 blockade in urothelial cancer. TCRdb keeps only in-frame clones here, not all; method: immunoSEQ multiplex PCR. The table records 45,000 to 50,000 clones, 65% to 85% of them present only once. Sample: PBMCs, taken around atezolizumab (anti-PD-L1) treatment. Receptor source: a man aged 65-85 years with urothelial cancer. Both conserved end residues are part of each CDR3. The D gene is left open where the match is weak. A row's size may be missing; if present it is once, few, many or a size class.

clone_size	j_call	v_call	d_call	cdr3_aa	cdr3_nt
NA	TRBJ2-3	TRBV5-1	NA	CASTSGDGTDTQYF	TGCGCCAGCACCTCCGGGGATGGCACAGATACGCAGTATTTT
NA	TRBJ2-3	TRBV5-4	TRBD2	CASSFASGGGGTDTQYF	TGTGCCAGCAGCTTCGCTAGCGGGGGAGGAGGGACAGATACGCAGTATTTT
NA	TRBJ1-2	TRBV5-1	TRBD1	CASSFSLQGNYGYTF	TGCGCCAGCAGCTTCTCGCTACAGGGGAACTATGGCTACACCTTC
NA	TRBJ1-1	TRBV2	TRBD1	CASSQEGQAWSTEAFF	TGTGCCAGCAGTCAAGAGGGACAGGCCTGGAGCACTGAAGCTTTCTTT
once	TRBJ1-2	TRBV7-9	TRBD1	CASSRTGDYGYTF	TGTGCCAGCAGCCGAACAGGGGACTATGGCTACACCTTC
once	TRBJ2-2	TRBV5-1	NA	CASSPALEGAGTGELFF	TGCGCCAGCAGCCCCGCCTTGGAGGGGGCTGGCACCGGGGAGCTGTTTTTT
few	TRBJ2-7	TRBV18	NA	CASSPPSAVRYEQYF	TGTGCCAGCTCACCGCCTAGCGCGGTGCGCTACGAGCAGTACTTC
NA	TRBJ2-7	TRBV5-4	TRBD2	CATGTSGRPSSYEQYF	TGTGCCACCGGAACTAGCGGGAGGCCCAGCTCCTACGAGCAGTACTTC
NA	TRBJ2-1	TRBV19	NA	CASSIEDSLNEQFF	TGTGCCAGTAGTATTGAAGACTCTCTCAATGAGCAGTTCTTC
NA	TRBJ2-1	TRBV28	TRBD2	CASSPATSGLYNEQFF	TGTGCCAGCAGTCCCGCGACTAGCGGGTTATACAATGAGCAGTTCTTC
once	TRBJ1-1	TRBV14	NA	CASSYMGGVTEAFF	TGTGCCAGCAGCTATATGGGCGGGGTCACTGAAGCTTTCTTT
NA	TRBJ2-1	TRBV6-4	NA	CASSLGFASSEQFF	TGTGCCAGCAGTCTAGGCTTCGCCAGCAGTGAGCAGTTCTTC
NA	TRBJ1-5	TRBV7-8	NA	CASSWRRALGNQPQHF	TGTGCCAGCAGCTGGCGGCGGGCCCTGGGCAATCAGCCCCAGCATTTT
NA	TRBJ1-2	TRBV15	NA	CATSRDIARQMYGYTF	TGTGCCACCAGCAGAGATATTGCGCGGCAAATGTATGGCTACACCTTC
NA	TRBJ2-5	TRBV11-1	TRBD1	CASSRDRGETQYF	TGTGCCAGCAGCCGGGACAGGGGAGAGACCCAGTACTTC
NA	TRBJ1-2	TRBV6-1	NA	CASSEAGAVTYGYTF	TGTGCCAGCAGTGAAGCGGGGGCAGTCACCTATGGCTACACCTTC
NA	TRBJ2-3	TRBV2	TRBD2	CASSSFSGRITDTQYF	TGTGCCAGCAGTTCCTTTAGCGGGAGGATTACAGATACGCAGTATTTT
medium-sized	TRBJ1-2	TRBV5-1	NA	CASSLQGNGYTF	TGCGCCAGCAGCTTGCAGGGAAATGGCTACACCTTC
once	TRBJ1-3	TRBV6-1	TRBD1	CASSAQTGVYSGNTIYF	TGTGCCAGCAGTGCACAGACAGGGGTGTACTCTGGAAACACCATATATTTT
NA	TRBJ2-7	TRBV6-6	NA	CASTSEFSNEQYF	TGTGCCAGCACAAGTGAGTTTTCCAACGAGCAGTACTTC
NA	TRBJ2-3	TRBV19	NA	CASNSYGADTQYF	TGTGCCAGTAACTCATACGGGGCAGATACGCAGTATTTT
NA	TRBJ2-1	TRBV19	NA	CASSRLANEQFF	TGTGCCAGTAGTAGGCTAGCCAATGAGCAGTTCTTC
NA	TRBJ1-3	TRBV28	NA	CASSFSWSVDTIYF	TGTGCCAGCAGTTTTTCGTGGTCGGTGGACACCATATATTTT
NA	TRBJ2-1	TRBV10-3	NA	CAISELNEQFF	TGTGCCATCAGTGAGCTAAATGAGCAGTTCTTC
NA	TRBJ2-7	TRBV28	NA	CASSLSETGPYEQYF	TGTGCCAGCAGTTTATCTGAGACAGGCCCCTACGAGCAGTACTTC
once	TRBJ1-2	TRBV7-9	TRBD1	CASSRQGTYGYTF	TGTGCCAGCAGCCGACAGGGCACCTATGGCTACACCTTC
NA	TRBJ1-2	TRBV5-4	NA	CASSPDTAISYGYTF	TGTGCCAGCAGCCCGGACACAGCTATAAGCTATGGCTACACCTTC
NA	TRBJ2-1	TRBV7-2	TRBD1	CASSPGQGYNEQFF	TGTGCCAGCAGCCCGGGACAGGGGTACAATGAGCAGTTCTTC
NA	TRBJ1-1	TRBV11-3	NA	CASSTNILNTEAFF	TGTGCCAGCAGCACTAATATTCTGAACACTGAAGCTTTCTTT
few	TRBJ2-1	TRBV5-1	NA	CASTLAVEQFF	TGCGCCAGCACCTTAGCGGTTGAGCAGTTCTTC
NA	TRBJ2-5	TRBV4-1	NA	CASSSGQLETQYF	TGCGCCAGCAGCTCCGGACAGCTCGAGACCCAGTACTTC
few	TRBJ1-1	TRBV5-1	TRBD1	CASLDREETEAFF	TGCGCCAGCTTGGACAGGGAGGAAACTGAAGCTTTCTTT
once	TRBJ2-7	TRBV11-1	TRBD2	CASSRTSGRVSEQYF	TGTGCCAGCAGCAGGACTAGCGGGAGGGTCTCCGAGCAGTACTTC
NA	TRBJ2-1	TRBV11-2	NA	CASSLSSGTYNEQFF	TGTGCCAGCAGCTTAAGTAGCGGAACCTACAATGAGCAGTTCTTC
NA	TRBJ2-7	TRBV11-3	NA	CASSLFGGSYEQYF	TGTGCCAGCAGCTTATTTGGGGGGAGTTACGAGCAGTACTTC
once	TRBJ1-2	TRBV21-1	NA	CASSTRGGEFNYGYTF	TGTGCCAGCAGCACGAGGGGGGGGGAATTTAACTATGGCTACACCTTC
NA	TRBJ2-3	TRBV5-1	NA	CASSRSLAGRSADTQYF	TGCGCCAGCAGCCGTAGCCTCGCGGGACGAAGCGCAGATACGCAGTATTTT